The clone carrying this TCR beta chain was found many times. Antigen: not known. Tagging with unique molecular identifiers was a feature of the TCR beta cDNA libraries. Via MiXCR, TCRdb re-called the PCR reads, giving one row per CDR3 protein. Of approximately 690,000 distinct CDR3 sequences listed, approximately 60% were seen once; the top ten hold approximately 10%. This record belongs to a study of post-analysis software for immune sequencing data. Overall study findings and caveats: Five TRBV segments occurring more often in patients than controls included TRBV5-6, TRBV5-1 and TRBV20-1.

V was clipped by 5 bases and J by 0 bases; unmatched bases: 2. Germline V lookup: CDR1 SEHNR, CDR2 FQNEAQ (reference sequence). This CDR3 has 14 residues. Specimen: blood. The clonotype was recovered from a girl aged 2-9 years with multiple sclerosis. The chain joins TRBV7-9 to TRBJ2-7, with 9 bases matching TRBD2. CDR3 region: CASSPTSGSYEQYF. The CDR3 coding sequence is TGTGCCAGCAGCCCGACTAGCGGCTCCTACGAGCAGTACTTC.